A selection of T cell receptor beta chains follows, all from one sample in a study of post-analysis software for immune sequencing data. A single record per CDR3 protein comes from TCRdb applying MiXCR to the PCR reads. The top ten clones hold roughly 1.8% of a sample with 450,000 to 650,000 distinct CDR3 sequences, about 40% of them seen once. The sequencing input was blood. The receptor source for this set is a girl aged 5-17 years with multiple sclerosis. Each CDR3 is given with its conserved first and last residue. D genes are given only for firm matches. Clone size is not always given. Where it is, it says once, few, many or a class for expanded clones.

clone size: few; D gene: .; V gene: TRBV7-7; J gene: TRBJ2-3; CDR3 protein: CASSRGGIKDTQYF; CDR3 DNA: TGTGCTAGCAGCCGGGGCGGGATAAAAGATACGCAGTATTTT
clone size: .; D gene: TRBD2; V gene: TRBV19; J gene: TRBJ2-1; CDR3 protein: CASSIPGLVNEQFF; CDR3 DNA: TGTGCCAGTAGTATACCGGGACTAGTGAATGAGCAGTTCTTC
clone size: few; D gene: .; V gene: TRBV3-1; J gene: TRBJ2-7; CDR3 protein: CASSQVAGDRYYEQYF; CDR3 DNA: TGTGCCAGCAGCCAAGTTGCAGGTGACAGATACTACGAGCAGTACTTC
clone size: .; D gene: TRBD2; V gene: TRBV7-2; J gene: TRBJ2-1; CDR3 protein: CASSLIPSGSVYEQFF; CDR3 DNA: TGTGCCAGCAGCTTAATACCTAGCGGGAGCGTATATGAGCAGTTCTTC
clone size: .; D gene: TRBD1; V gene: TRBV5-1; J gene: TRBJ2-5; CDR3 protein: CASSLPQGTPQETQYF; CDR3 DNA: TGCGCCAGCAGCTTGCCACAGGGGACCCCCCAAGAGACCCAGTACTTC
clone size: once; D gene: .; V gene: TRBV20-1; J gene: TRBJ2-1; CDR3 protein: CSARDWPNPNEQFF; CDR3 DNA: TGCAGTGCTAGAGACTGGCCAAATCCCAATGAGCAGTTCTTC
clone size: .; D gene: .; V gene: TRBV3-1; J gene: TRBJ1-2; CDR3 protein: CAGLGVNGYTF; CDR3 DNA: TGTGCCGGCTTGGGGGTCAATGGCTACACCTTC
clone size: once; D gene: .; V gene: TRBV5-1; J gene: TRBJ1-1; CDR3 protein: CASSLAPQTEAFF; CDR3 DNA: TGCGCCAGCAGCTTGGCCCCCCAGACTGAAGCTTTCTTT
clone size: few; D gene: .; V gene: TRBV10-3; J gene: TRBJ2-3; CDR3 protein: CAISESGTALSTDTQYF; CDR3 DNA: TGTGCCATCAGTGAGTCAGGGACGGCCCTTAGCACAGATACGCAGTATTTT
clone size: few; D gene: .; V gene: TRBV5-1; J gene: TRBJ2-3; CDR3 protein: CASSWRVFGRQSTDTQYF; CDR3 DNA: TGCGCCAGCAGCTGGAGGGTGTTTGGGAGACAGAGCACAGATACGCAGTATTTT
clone size: few; D gene: .; V gene: TRBV10-3; J gene: TRBJ2-7; CDR3 protein: CAIWTPGHLEQYF; CDR3 DNA: TGTGCCATCTGGACCCCAGGACACCTCGAGCAGTACTTC
clone size: few; D gene: TRBD2; V gene: TRBV5-5; J gene: TRBJ2-7; CDR3 protein: CASSLRLAASSYEQYF; CDR3 DNA: TGTGCCAGCAGCTTGCGACTAGCGGCCTCCTCCTACGAGCAGTACTTC
clone size: .; D gene: .; V gene: TRBV20-1; J gene: TRBJ1-1; CDR3 protein: CSVKPTANTEAFF; CDR3 DNA: TGCAGTGTTAAACCGACTGCGAACACTGAAGCTTTCTTT
clone size: .; D gene: TRBD1; V gene: TRBV7-2; J gene: TRBJ1-2; CDR3 protein: CASSSSGTGPYGYTF; CDR3 DNA: TGTGCCAGCAGCTCTTCCGGGACAGGGCCCTATGGCTACACCTTC
clone size: .; D gene: .; V gene: TRBV3-1; J gene: TRBJ1-1; CDR3 protein: CASSQGTLEAFF; CDR3 DNA: TGTGCCAGCAGCCAAGGGACCCTTGAAGCTTTCTTT
clone size: .; D gene: TRBD1; V gene: TRBV12-3/TRBV12-4; J gene: TRBJ1-4; CDR3 protein: CASSPKGQLFF; CDR3 DNA: TGTGCCAGCAGCCCGAAGGGACAGCTGTTTTTT
clone size: few; D gene: .; V gene: TRBV9; J gene: TRBJ1-6; CDR3 protein: CASSAKGRPDNNSPLHF; CDR3 DNA: TGTGCCAGCAGCGCGAAAGGACGCCCGGATAATAATTCACCCCTCCACTTT